A single sample is the source of the 4 T cell receptor beta chains below, sequenced in a study of vaccination and CD4 T cells after COVID-19. Regarding treatment: roughly 10-day PBMC culture with coronavirus spike peptide pools or control peptides (ViraFEST assay). No antigen has been assigned to these receptors. The Oncomine TCR Beta short-read assay was applied to DNA of cultured CD4+ T cells. Each CDR3 protein is one row after TCRdb ran MiXCR on the PCR reads. The sample lists about 13,000 distinct CDR3 sequences, about 50% occurring once. The sequenced material came from CD4+ T cells from blood, cultured in vitro. The receptors were sampled from a human donor who had recovered from COVID-19.

The chain joins TRBV20-1 to TRBJ2-1; D call uncertain. This CDR3 region has 12 residues. With 0 bases removed from V and 15 bases from J, the gap between germline ends came to 15 bases. Germline assignment: CDR1 DFQATT and CDR2 SNEGSKA (reference sequence). CDR3 coding DNA: TGCAGTGCTAGAGATCCCGAAATTGGTCTGTTCTTC. Protein product: CSARDPEIGLFF.

This clonotype was seen a few times. The J gene is TRBJ2-3, the V gene TRBV28; 10 positions match TRBD1. V dropped 7 bases and J dropped 6; count of bases not matched to a gene: 10. There are 15 residues in the CDR3. CDR1 and CDR2 from the germline V gene are MDHEN and SYDVKM. The CDR3: CASTMGQGSVDTQYF. CDR3 sequence (DNA): TGTGCCAGCACTATGGGACAGGGGTCGGTGGATACGCAGTATTTT.

The chain links TRBV21-1 to TRBJ2-7; TRBD2, the table's D call, was not compared with the DNA. TRBV21-1 represents a pseudogene. There are 14 residues in the CDR3. The CDR3 loop is CASSKGLAGGPGYF. In DNA form, the CDR3 reads TGTGCCAGCAGCAAAGGACTAGCGGGAGGGCCGGGGTACTTC.

The chain couples TRBV4-1 to TRBJ1-4; 8 bases are a match to TRBD1. Looked up from germline, CDR1 is MGHRA and CDR2 is YSYEKL. Trimming removed 1 base from V and 3 bases from J; junction bases left unmatched: 7. The CDR3 is 17 residues long. The CDR3 sequence: CASSQGTGTRSNEKLFF. Here the CDR3 DNA reads TGCGCCAGCAGCCAAGGGACAGGGACGAGGTCTAATGAAAAACTGTTTTTT.